Presented here are 22 T cell receptor beta chains from one specimen sequenced in a study of cytomegalovirus exposure and HLA in healthy donors. Generated by immunoSEQ multiplex PCR, the TCRdb table keeps only in-frame clones and is missing some. The data hold fewer than 250,000 clones, with about 86% observed a single time. The specimen was PBMCs. Receptor source: a man aged 18 to 29 in good health and CMV-seronegative.

The chain links TRBV27 to TRBJ1-6; unclear D gene. The CDR3 runs 13 residues. Germline assignment: CDR1 MNHEY and CDR2 SMNVEV (reference sequence). Trimming took 1 base from V and 7 from J, leaving 5 bases between them. The CDR3 loop is CASSLLSNSPLHF. In nucleotides, the CDR3 is TGTGCCAGCAGTTTATTATCCAATTCACCCCTCCACTTT.

DNA of the CDR3: TGTGCCAGCTCACGAGAGCTTAGCAATCAGCCCCAGCATTTT. As protein: CASSRELSNQPQHF. The chain joins TRBV18 to TRBJ1-5; unclear D gene. Trimming removed 4 bases from V and 0 bases from J, with 7 bases in between. CDR3 length: 14 amino acids. Germline assignment: CDR1 KGHSH and CDR2 LQKENI. The complete variable domain, with remaining parts taken from reference TRBV18 and TRBJ1-5, reads NAGVMQNPRHLVRRRGQEARLRCSPMKGHSHVYWYRQLPEEGLKFMVYLQKENIIDESGMPKERFSAEFPKEGPSILRIQQVVRGDSAAYFCASSRELSNQPQHFGDGTRLSIL.

J is TRBJ2-2 and V is TRBV15; 10 bases line up with TRBD2. The CDR3 has 19 amino acids. Germline values: CDR1 LNHNV, CDR2 YYDKDF (reference sequence). Trimming took 5 bases from V and 3 from J; bases not matched to a gene: 15. CDR3 nucleotide sequence: TGTGCCACCAGCCCTCGAAATACCGCTAGCGGGGGAGACACCGGGGAGCTGTTTTTT. It yields the protein CATSPRNTASGGDTGELFF.

This chain's CDR3 is CASSVELGRRETQYF. CDR3 nucleotides: TGTGCCAGCAGCGTAGAACTAGGGAGGAGAGAGACCCAGTACTTC. The V and J genes are TRBV9 and TRBJ2-5, with D possibly TRBD2 on 6 matching bases. The CDR3 has 15 residues. CDR1 is SGDLS, CDR2 YYNGEE, per germline. Trimming took off 0 bases at V and 4 bases at J, with 13 bases between the two ends.

V usage is TRBV7-7 and J usage is TRBJ2-1; 12 bases are a match to TRBD1. With 1 base clipped from V and 5 bases from J, the junction kept 3 bases outside the gene matches. The CDR3 is 16 amino acids. Germline CDR1 SSHAT, CDR2 FNYEAQ (reference sequence). In DNA, the CDR3 is TGTGCCAGCAGCTTAGTCGGGACAGGGGGCCACAATGAGCAGTTCTTC. Its translation: CASSLVGTGGHNEQFF.

The sample holds one count of this clone. CDR3 in DNA: TGCAGCGTTGAAGGCGGGAATACCCCGAATGAGCAGTTCTTC. Protein: CSVEGGNTPNEQFF. The V call is TRBV29-1, the J call TRBJ2-1; the D gene is possibly TRBD2 (6 bases). The germline CDR1 and CDR2 sequences are SQVTM and ANQGSEA. V lost 1 base and J 7 bases, leaving 14 bases between the germline ends. This CDR3 is built from 14 residues.

A single count supports this clone. This chain links TRBV5-6 with TRBJ2-3; perhaps TRBD2 as D (6 bases). Germline V gene data show CDR1 as SGHDT and CDR2 as YYEEEE. The V gene lost 4 bases and the J gene lost 0 bases, with 21 bases spanning the gap. The CDR3 runs 18 residues. In DNA form, the CDR3 reads TGTGCCAGCAGCCGTCTAAGCGGAGCGGAGGGGAGCACAGATACGCAGTATTTT. Its translation is CASSRLSGAEGSTDTQYF.

The genes are TRBV7-9 and TRBJ1-6; D gene unclear. With 5 bases removed from V and 0 bases from J, the gap between germline ends came to 14 bases. CDR1 and CDR2 from the germline V gene are SEHNR and FQNEAQ (reference sequence). There are 17 residues in the CDR3. The DNA of the CDR3 is TGTGCCAGCAGCCCGAGGATGGTTAGCTCCTATAATTCACCCCTCCACTTT. It codes for CASSPRMVSSYNSPLHF.

This clone was seen more than once but under ten times. The chain recombines TRBV4-3 with TRBJ2-7; 14 bases match TRBD2. J lost 7 bases, V lost 4 bases, and 6 bases had no gene match. Germline V lookup: CDR1 LGHNA, CDR2 YSLEER. The CDR3 runs to 15 residues. The CDR3 region has the DNA TGCGCCAGCAGCCTAAGGGGACTAGCGGGAGAAGAGCAGTACTTC. Translated, it gives CASSLRGLAGEEQYF.

In its sample, this clone was seen a few times. The chain carries TRBV7-2 and TRBJ2-1; TRBD2 is a possible D gene (5 bases). Between the trimmed V and J ends, which lost 5 bases and 4 bases, there was a span of 12 bases. The CDR3 is 14 amino acids. CDR1 and CDR2 from the germline V gene are SGHTA and FQGNSA. The CDR3 DNA follows: TGTGCCAGCAGCCCGGGGAGTGGGTACAATGAGCAGTTCTTC. Translation: CASSPGSGYNEQFF.

This clone was seen a single time. The gene calls are TRBV5-1 and TRBJ1-2; 10 bases match TRBD1. The CDR3 runs to 13 residues. The ends lost 4 bases at V and 8 bases at J; junction bases unmatched: 5. Germline values: CDR1 SGHRS, CDR2 YFSETQ. The CDR3 DNA is TGCGCCAGCAGCGAAGGACAGGGGGTAGGCTACACCTTC. Its protein is CASSEGQGVGYTF.

V and J are TRBV4-3 and TRBJ2-1; no firm D call. The CDR3 extends over 17 amino acids. CDR1 LGHNA and CDR2 YSLEER come from the germline V gene. V dropped 0 bases and J dropped 0 bases, with 12 bases sitting between them. The CDR3 sequence is CASSQDSYAASYNEQFF. DNA of the CDR3: TGCGCCAGCAGCCAAGATAGTTATGCGGCCTCCTACAATGAGCAGTTCTTC.

Only one count was recorded for this clone. V is TRBV27 and J is TRBJ2-5; tentative D call: TRBD2 (6 bases). Germline CDR1 MNHEY, CDR2 SMNVEV (reference sequence). This CDR3 spans 14 amino acids. V shed 5 bases and J shed 2 bases, with 12 bases lying between them. The CDR3 bases are TGTGCCAGCAGTCTCTTAGCGGTACAAGAGACCCAGTACTTC. This gives the protein CASSLLAVQETQYF.

The V and J genes are TRBV18 and TRBJ2-1; 7 bases agree with TRBD2. The V and J ends lost 5 bases and 6 bases, in that order; junction bases with no gene match: 10. Germline assignment: CDR1 KGHSH and CDR2 LQKENI. The CDR3 has 15 residues. The CDR3, as DNA: TGTGCCAGCTCAAAGTTTGGCGGGAGCCGCAATGAGCAGTTCTTC. It yields the protein CASSKFGGSRNEQFF.

V gene TRBV5-1 combines with J gene TRBJ1-1; D not certain. The CDR3 is 14 amino acids. Germline values: CDR1 SGHRS, CDR2 YFSETQ. Trimming stripped 0 bases from V and 4 bases from J, with 10 bases between. The CDR3 here is CASSLVGDPTEAFF. In DNA, the CDR3 is TGCGCCAGCAGCTTGGTCGGGGATCCCACTGAAGCTTTCTTT.

This clone is a singleton in its sample. This chain joins TRBV5-1 and TRBJ2-2, with 7 bases aligning to TRBD1. The V and J ends lost 0 bases and 7 bases, in that order; junction bases with no gene match: 15. This CDR3 contains 18 residues. Germline V gene lookup returns CDR1 SGHRS and CDR2 YFSETQ. The CDR3 DNA reads TGCGCCAGCAGCTTGGCCGGTTTTGAGGGGGCGCGACGCGGGGAGCTGTTTTTT. Its protein is CASSLAGFEGARRGELFF.

V usage is TRBV9 and J usage is TRBJ1-3; no definite D call. V lost 4 bases, J lost 0 bases, and 8 bases lay in between. This CDR3 comprises 14 residues. Germline V gives CDR1 SGDLS, CDR2 YYNGEE. The CDR3 here is CASSRRSSGNTIYF. CDR3 sequence (DNA): TGTGCCAGCAGCAGAAGGAGCTCTGGAAACACCATATATTTT.

The table lists this clone with a count of one. CDR3: CASSQTTAGPYYNEQFF. DNA of the CDR3: TGCGCCAGCAGCCAGACCACCGCGGGACCCTACTACAATGAGCAGTTCTTC. The chain has TRBV4-3 and TRBJ2-1; tentatively, D is TRBD2 (6 bases). Trimming removed 3 bases at V and 3 bases at J, with 18 bases between. Per germline, CDR1 LGHNA and CDR2 YSLEER. CDR3 length: 17 residues.

The V and J genes are TRBV5-1 and TRBJ1-1; TRBD1 might be the D (6 bases). The CDR3 has 13 residues. Germline CDR1 is SGHRS and CDR2 is YFSETQ. The V gene lost 4 bases and the J gene lost 1 base, with 8 bases spanning the gap. CDR3 bases: TGCGCCAGCAGCCCGGGACAGAACACTGAAGCTTTCTTT. Translation: CASSPGQNTEAFF.

The chain carries TRBV7-6 and TRBJ2-5; D possibly corresponds to TRBD1 (5 bases). The germline V gene has CDR1 SGHVS and CDR2 FNYEAQ. The V and J ends lost 5 bases and 0 bases respectively, with 10 bases between them. The CDR3 is made up of 14 amino acids. As DNA, the CDR3 is TGTGCCAGCAGCAGATCGACAGACCAAGAGACCCAGTACTTC. It translates to CASSRSTDQETQYF.

V usage is TRBV27 and J usage is TRBJ2-1; 15 nucleotides align to TRBD2. Germline CDR1 MNHEY, CDR2 SMNVEV (reference sequence). The CDR3 covers 19 residues. Unmatched junction bases numbered 13, after V lost 6 bases and J lost 4 bases. CDR3 in DNA: TGTGCCAGCAGCGGACCCGGGACTAGCGGGAGGAACCGTTACAATGAGCAGTTCTTC. Its translation: CASSGPGTSGRNRYNEQFF.

There are a few counts of this clone. V and J are TRBV13 and TRBJ2-2; D is perhaps TRBD2 (5 bases). The CDR3 runs to 13 residues. The ends were cut back, 2 bases at V and 6 bases at J, with 7 bases in the middle. Germline CDR1 is PRHDT and CDR2 is FYEKMQ (reference sequence). The CDR3 DNA follows: TGTGCCAGCAGCTTAAGAGGGTCCGGGGAGCTGTTTTTT. Its protein is CASSLRGSGELFF.